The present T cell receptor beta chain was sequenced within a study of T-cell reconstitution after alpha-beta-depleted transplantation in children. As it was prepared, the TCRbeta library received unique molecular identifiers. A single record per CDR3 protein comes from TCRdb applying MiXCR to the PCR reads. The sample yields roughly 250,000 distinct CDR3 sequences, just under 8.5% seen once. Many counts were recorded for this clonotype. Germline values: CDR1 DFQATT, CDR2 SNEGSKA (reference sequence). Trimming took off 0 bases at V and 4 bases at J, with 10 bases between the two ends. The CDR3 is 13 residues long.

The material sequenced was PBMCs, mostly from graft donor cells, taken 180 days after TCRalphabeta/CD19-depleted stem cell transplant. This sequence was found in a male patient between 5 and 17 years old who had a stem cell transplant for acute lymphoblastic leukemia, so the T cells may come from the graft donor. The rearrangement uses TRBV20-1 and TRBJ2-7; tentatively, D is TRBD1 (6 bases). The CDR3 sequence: CSAREGARYEQYF. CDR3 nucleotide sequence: TGCAGTGCTAGAGAGGGGGCGCGATACGAGCAGTACTTC.